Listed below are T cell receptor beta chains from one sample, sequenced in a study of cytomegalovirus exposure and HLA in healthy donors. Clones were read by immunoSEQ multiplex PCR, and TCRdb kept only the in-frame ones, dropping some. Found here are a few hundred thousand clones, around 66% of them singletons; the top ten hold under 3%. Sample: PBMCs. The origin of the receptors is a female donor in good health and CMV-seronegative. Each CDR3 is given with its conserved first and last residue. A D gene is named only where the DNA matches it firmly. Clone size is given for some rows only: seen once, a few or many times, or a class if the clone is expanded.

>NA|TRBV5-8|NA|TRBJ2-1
TGTGCCAGCAGCCCCGGGGTTCATGAGCAGTTCTTC
CASSPGVHEQFF
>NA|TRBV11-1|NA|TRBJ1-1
TGTGCCAGCAGCTTAGCGCTGGGAAAGGGGGACACTGAAGCTTTCTTT
CASSLALGKGDTEAFF
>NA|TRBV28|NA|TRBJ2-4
TGTGCCAGCAGCCCCGGGACTCTAGCCAAAAACATTCAGTACTTC
CASSPGTLAKNIQYF
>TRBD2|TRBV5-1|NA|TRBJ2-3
TGCGCCAGCAGCGACGGACTAGCGGAGATGTCAGATACGCAGTATTTT
CASSDGLAEMSDTQYF
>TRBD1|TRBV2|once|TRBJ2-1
TGTGCCAGCAGGGACAGGTTTGATGAGCAGTTCTTC
CASRDRFDEQFF
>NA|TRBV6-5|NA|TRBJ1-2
TGTGCCAGCAAAACCGGGGGGACCGATTATGGCTACACCTTC
CASKTGGTDYGYTF
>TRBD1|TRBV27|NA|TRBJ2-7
TGTGCCAGCAGCCGGGACAGGGGGTCCTACGAGCAGTACTTC
CASSRDRGSYEQYF
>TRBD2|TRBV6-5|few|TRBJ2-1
TGTGCCAGCAGTTACCGGGGACTAGCGGGGGACGAGCAGTTCTTC
CASSYRGLAGDEQFF
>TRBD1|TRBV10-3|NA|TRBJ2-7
TGTGCCATCAGTGACTACCAGGGGGTGACAGGGATCGAGCAGTACTTC
CAISDYQGVTGIEQYF
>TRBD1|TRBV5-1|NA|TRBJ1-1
TGCGCCAGCAGCACGATGGACAGGGGGCGAACTGAAGCTTTCTTT
CASSTMDRGRTEAFF
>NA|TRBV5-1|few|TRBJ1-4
TGCGCCAGCAGCTTAAATTCGGGTTCAACTAATGAAAAACTGTTTTTT
CASSLNSGSTNEKLFF
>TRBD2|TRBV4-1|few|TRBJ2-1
TGCGCCAGCAGCACACAACGACTAGCGGGCGACAATGAGCAGTTCTTC
CASSTQRLAGDNEQFF
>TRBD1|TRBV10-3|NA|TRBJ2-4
TGTGCCATCAGTCCGGGACAGGGCCCTCGGGCCAAAAACATTCAGTACTTC
CAISPGQGPRAKNIQYF
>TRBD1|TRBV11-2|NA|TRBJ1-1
TGTGCCAGCAGCTTCGGCAGGGGGCTGGTAGGAGCTTTCTTT
CASSFGRGLVGAFF
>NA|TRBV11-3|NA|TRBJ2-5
TGTGCCAGTTCAGGTTTCCAAGAGACCCAGTACTTC
CASSGFQETQYF
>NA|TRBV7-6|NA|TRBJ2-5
TGTGCCAGCAGCTTAGGGCCTAGCAGAGAGACCCAGTACTTC
CASSLGPSRETQYF
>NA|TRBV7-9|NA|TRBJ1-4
TGTTCCAGCAGCTTTCGGGGGTCTAGGGAAAAACTGTTTTTT
CSSSFRGSREKLFF
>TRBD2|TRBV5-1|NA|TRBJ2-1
TGCGCCAGCAGCTTCAGCGGGAGGGGCGGCAATGAGCAGTTCTTC
CASSFSGRGGNEQFF
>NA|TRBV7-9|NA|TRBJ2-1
TGTGCCAGCAGCGGCGGAGGGCTCCCCTACAATGAGCAGTTCTTC
CASSGGGLPYNEQFF
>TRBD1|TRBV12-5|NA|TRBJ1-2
TGTGCTAGTGGTTTGTTACTCCCAGGGGGCAATCGACGCGGCTACACCTTC
CASGLLLPGGNRRGYTF
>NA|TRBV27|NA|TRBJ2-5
TGTGCCAGCGGTCACCGTTTAGAGGGAGAGACCCAGTACTTC
CASGHRLEGETQYF
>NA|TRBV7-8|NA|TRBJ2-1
TGTGCCAGCAGCCTGGGGGGGCAGGGATACAATGAGCAGTTCTTC
CASSLGGQGYNEQFF
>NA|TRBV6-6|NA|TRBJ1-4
TGTGCCAGCAGAAGGACAGAAACAACTAATGAAAAACTGTTTTTT
CASRRTETTNEKLFF
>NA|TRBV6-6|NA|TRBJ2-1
TGTGCCAGCAGCTCGGCGGTGTACAATGAGCAGTTCTTC
CASSSAVYNEQFF
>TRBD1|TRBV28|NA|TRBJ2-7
TGTGCCAGCAGTTTCCCGAGGACAGGCCGCTCCTACGAGCAGTACTTC
CASSFPRTGRSYEQYF
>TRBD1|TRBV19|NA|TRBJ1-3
TGTGCCAGTAGTCCTCGGACAGGGGGCACTGGAAACACCATATATTTT
CASSPRTGGTGNTIYF
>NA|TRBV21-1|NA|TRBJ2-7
TGTGCCAGCAGCCCGCGAAAAAAAGGACAGCCCTCCTACGAGCAGTACTTC
CASSPRKKGQPSYEQYF
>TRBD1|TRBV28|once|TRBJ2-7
TGTGCCAGCACCTCGGGGACAGCCGTCTACGAGCAGTACTTC
CASTSGTAVYEQYF
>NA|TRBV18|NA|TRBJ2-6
TGTGCCAGCTCATTCCAGGCTCTAGGGGCCAACGTCCTGACTTTC
CASSFQALGANVLTF
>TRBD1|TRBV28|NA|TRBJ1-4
TGTGCCAGCAGCTCCTTCACAGGGGGGAATGAAAAACTGTTTTTT
CASSSFTGGNEKLFF
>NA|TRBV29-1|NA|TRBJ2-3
TGCAGCGGGGCCCTGGGGGGAACAGATACGCAGTATTTT
CSGALGGTDTQYF
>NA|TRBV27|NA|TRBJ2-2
TGTGCCAGCAGTTTGAAGGCAGGGGGGACCGGGGAGCTGTTTTTT
CASSLKAGGTGELFF
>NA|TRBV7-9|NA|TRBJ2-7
TGTGCCAGCAGCTTAGATGGGCGCGAGCAGTACTTC
CASSLDGREQYF
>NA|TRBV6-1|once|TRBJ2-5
TGTGCCAGCGCGGGACAGACACAAGAGACCCAGTACTTC
CASAGQTQETQYF
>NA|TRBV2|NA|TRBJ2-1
TGTGCCAGCAGTGAAGGAGTTGGCTGGACAGCTTTCAATGAGCAGTTCTTC
CASSEGVGWTAFNEQFF
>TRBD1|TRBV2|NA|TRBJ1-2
TGTGCCAGCAGCCGGGACAGTAACTATGGCTACACCTTC
CASSRDSNYGYTF
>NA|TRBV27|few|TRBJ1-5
TGTGCCAGCAGTTTAGGATGGGGGAGGGAACAGCCCCAGCATTTT
CASSLGWGREQPQHF
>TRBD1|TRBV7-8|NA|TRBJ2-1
TGTGCCAGCAGCGAAGGCCGGGACAGGTATTATGAGCAGTTCTTC
CASSEGRDRYYEQFF
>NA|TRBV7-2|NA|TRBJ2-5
TGTGCCAGCAGCCGACAGGGGAGGGATCAAGAGACCCAGTACTTC
CASSRQGRDQETQYF
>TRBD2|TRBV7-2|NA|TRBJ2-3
TGTGCCAGCAGCTTAGGGGGACTAGCCTCAGATACGCAGTATTTT
CASSLGGLASDTQYF
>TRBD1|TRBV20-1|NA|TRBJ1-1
TGCAGTTTACGCAGGGGGCAAGAAGCTTTCTTT
CSLRRGQEAFF
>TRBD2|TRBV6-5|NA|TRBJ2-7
TGTGCCAGCAGTTATGAGGCGGGGGCCTACGAGCAGTACTTC
CASSYEAGAYEQYF
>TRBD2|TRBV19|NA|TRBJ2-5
TGTGCCAGTAGTATCCTAGCGGGATCGTATGAGACCCAGTACTTC
CASSILAGSYETQYF
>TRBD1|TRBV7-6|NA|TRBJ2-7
TGTGCCAGCAGCCCCCGGACAGGGGCTTACGAGCAGTACTTC
CASSPRTGAYEQYF
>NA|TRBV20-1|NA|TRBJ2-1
TGCAGTGCTTCCCGGTACAATGAGCAGTTCTTC
CSASRYNEQFF
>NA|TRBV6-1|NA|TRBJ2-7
TGTGCCAGCAGTTCACAGGTCTACGAGCAGTACTTC
CASSSQVYEQYF
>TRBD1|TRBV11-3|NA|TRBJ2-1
TGTGCCAGCAGCTCCTGGGTAGGGGGCGCGGACAATGAGCAGTTCTTC
CASSSWVGGADNEQFF
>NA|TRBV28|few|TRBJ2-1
TGTGCCAGCAGTTTGAGTCGGGACTCTTACGGGGATGAGCAGTTCTTC
CASSLSRDSYGDEQFF
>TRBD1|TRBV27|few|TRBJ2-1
TGTGCCAGCAGTTCATACAGGGGGAGAAACTACAATGAGCAGTTCTTC
CASSSYRGRNYNEQFF
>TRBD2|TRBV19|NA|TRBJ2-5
TGTGCCAGTAGTATAGGACTAGCCGGCCTCGGGGCCCAGTACTTC
CASSIGLAGLGAQYF
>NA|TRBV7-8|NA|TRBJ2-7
TGTGCCAGCAGCTCCATCGGGGGGCCAGCGCCGAGCCGAGCCTTAGCCTACGAGCAGTACTTC
CASSSIGGPAPSRALAYEQYF